The 26 T cell receptor beta chains listed next were all sequenced from one sample in a study of T cells in women clearing cervical HPV infection. Profiling relied on immunoSEQ multiplex PCR, and the TCRdb table lists in-frame clones only, not all of them. The table for this sample gives 30,000 to 45,000 clones. The sequenced material came from blood buffy coat. These receptors were collected from a woman aged 18 to 75 with a cervical HPV16 infection that either progressed to CIN3+ or cleared (not recorded which).

As regards this clone: The read is 3 residues too short to cover the CDR3 end, so that end is filled in from the germline J gene. The chain recombines TRBV6-4 with TRBJ2-3; D remains unclear. The CDR3 sequence is 16 residues long. V was shortened by 3 bases and J by 2 bases, with 15 bases between the two germline ends. In germline, CDR1 is MRHNA, CDR2 SNTAGT. CDR3 loop: CASSDSSYNPTDTQYF. The covered CDR3 bases are TGTGCCAGCAGTGATTCTTCCTATAACCCCACAGATACG.

Worth noting for this clone: The CDR3 is cut off 3 residues early in the read; its end comes from the germline J gene. V usage is TRBV28 and J usage is TRBJ1-5; TRBD1 matches 8 bases. J lost 5 bases, V lost 5 bases, and 5 bases had no gene match. The CDR3 has 14 amino acids. Germline V gene lookup returns CDR1 MDHEN and CDR2 SYDVKM. The DNA read from the CDR3 is TGTGCCAGCAGTAAGACAGGGGTATATCAGCCC. Amino acids: CASSKTGVYQP. The whole CDR3 reads CASSKTGVYQPQHF.

For this clone: The read is 3 residues too short to cover the CDR3 end, so that end is filled in from the germline J gene. The rearrangement joins TRBV7-9 to TRBJ2-4; 11 nucleotides match TRBD1. This CDR3 has 14 residues. Germline V gene sequence: CDR1 SEHNR, CDR2 FQNEAQ (reference sequence). CDR3 DNA, as far as it was read: TGTGCCAGCAGCTTCGGACAGGGGGCTTATGGT. Translated: CASSFGQGAYG. The full-length CDR3 reads as CASSFGQGAYGQYF.

Remarks on this clone: The read finishes 3 residues shy of the CDR3 end, and the germline J gene is used to complete it. The rearrangement uses TRBV6-2 or TRBV6-3 and TRBJ2-7; perhaps TRBD2 as D (5 bases). The V end lost 10 bases, the J end lost 2 bases, and 12 bases lay between the germline ends. CDR3 size: 12 residues. Per the germline V gene, CDR1 is MNHEY and CDR2 is SVGEGT. The CDR3 protein is CATSSQTYEQYF. The sequenced CDR3 bases are TGTGCCACTAGCTCTCAGACCTACGAG.

A note on this clone: The read stops 3 residues short of the end of the CDR3; the missing end is completed from the germline J gene. The chain links TRBV7-8 to TRBJ2-3, with D possibly matching TRBD2 (6 bases). The V gene lost 5 bases and the J gene lost 2 bases, with 11 bases spanning the gap. The CDR3 runs to 14 residues. Germline CDR1 and CDR2: SGHVS and FQNEAQ. CDR3 bases read: TGTGCCAGCAGCCGCGGGACTTACACAGATACG. This sequence encodes CASSRGTYTDT. The full CDR3 reads CASSRGTYTDTQYF. Together with reference TRBV7-8 and TRBJ2-3, the CDR3 gives the full variable domain: GAGVSQSPRYKVAKRGQDVALRCDPISGHVSLFWYQQALGQGPEFLTYFQNEAQLDKSGLPSDRFFAERPEGSVSTLKIQRTQQEDSAVYLCASSRGTYTDTQYFGPGTRLTVL.

On this clone: The CDR3 goes on 3 residues after the read ends, and that part is filled in from the germline J gene. The V call is TRBV7-2, the J call TRBJ1-1, with 7 bases lining up with TRBD1. The V and J ends lost 4 bases and 4 bases, in that order; junction bases with no gene match: 3. The germline gives CDR1 SGHTA, CDR2 FQGNSA. There are 13 residues in the CDR3. CDR3 residues: CASSSRQGTEAFF. CDR3 DNA, as far as it was read: TGTGCCAGCAGCTCCCGACAGGGCACTGAA.

About this clone itself: The read ends 3 residues early relative to the CDR3; the germline J gene fills the gap. The J gene is TRBJ2-1, the V gene TRBV7-9, with D possibly being TRBD1 (6 bases). Germline CDR1 reads SEHNR; CDR2 reads FQNEAQ (reference sequence). V was shortened by 3 bases and J by 7 bases, with 13 bases between the two germline ends. The CDR3 totals 14 residues. CDR3: CASSLVGAGNEQFF. The part of the CDR3 DNA that was read is TGTGCCAGCAGCTTGGTGGGGGCAGGGAATGAG.

Comment on this clone: The read gets to within 3 residues of the CDR3 end, and the germline J gene fills in the rest. This chain uses TRBV6-4 with TRBJ2-2; D uncertain. The CDR3 extends over 14 amino acids. Germline V lookup: CDR1 MRHNA, CDR2 SNTAGT. V shed 0 bases and J shed 2 bases, with 4 bases lying between them. The CDR3 loop reads CASSDSSNTGELFF. CDR3 DNA (partial): TGTGCCAGCAGTGACTCGTCTAACACCGGGGAG.

On this clone: Read coverage stops 3 residues before the CDR3 terminus; the germline J gene supplies the remainder. The V and J genes are TRBV16 and TRBJ1-1; D possibly corresponds to TRBD1 (6 bases). Looked up from germline, CDR1 is KGHSY and CDR2 is FQNENV. V was shortened by 1 base and J by 0 bases, with 9 bases between the two germline ends. The CDR3 length is 15 residues. The CDR3 loop reads CASSQFTGMNTEAFF. The CDR3 DNA, read in part, is TGTGCCAGCAGCCAATTTACAGGGATGAACACTGAA.

Comments on this clone: The CDR3 end falls 3 residues outside the read, so it is completed with the germline J gene. V gene TRBV5-1 combines with J gene TRBJ2-3; D is ambiguous. The CDR3 has 14 residues. V was shortened by 1 base and J by 4 bases, with 10 bases between the two germline ends. Germline CDR1 and CDR2: SGHRS and YFSETQ. Partial CDR3 DNA: TGCGCCAGCAGCTTGCTGGCAGGCGCAGATACG. Translation gives CASSLLAGADT. The CDR3 reads in full as CASSLLAGADTQYF.

Notes on this clone: The CDR3 end lies 3 residues beyond the end of the read and is filled in from the germline J gene. The V and J genes are TRBV7-3 and TRBJ2-5; 7 bases line up with TRBD1. The CDR3 loop spans 17 amino acids. The ends lost 5 bases at V and 1 base at J; junction bases unmatched: 13. The germline gives CDR1 SGHTA, CDR2 FQGTGA. CDR3 DNA, as far as it was read: TGTGCCAGCAGCCCTTCTACAGGGGCGCTTCCCCAAGAGACC. Translating it yields CASSPSTGALPQET. The whole CDR3 reads CASSPSTGALPQETQYF. The full variable domain, rest sourced from reference TRBV7-3 and TRBJ2-5, is GAGVSQTPSNKVTEKGKYVELRCDPISGHTALYWYRQSLGQGPEFLIYFQGTGAADDSGLPNDRFFAVRPEGSVSTLKIQRTERGDSAVYLCASSPSTGALPQETQYFGPGTRLLVL.

On this clone: The CDR3 end is not reached by the read, which stops 3 residues before it; the germline J gene fills it in. This sequence joins TRBV7-2 and TRBJ1-2, with TRBD1 as a possible D gene (5 bases). From germline, CDR1 is SGHTA and CDR2 FQGNSA. The CDR3 is made up of 12 amino acids. CDR3 sequence: CASSLEVGLYTF. The CDR3 DNA, read in part, is TGTGCCAGCAGCTTAGAGGTGGGGCTC.

Of note for this clone: The observed sequence ends 3 residues before the CDR3 terminus, with the missing tail filled in from the germline J gene. The V gene is TRBV2, the J gene TRBJ2-2, with TRBD1 matching 9 bases. The trim removed 7 bases at V and 5 bases at J, leaving 5 bases unmatched. This CDR3 region has 14 residues. The V gene's germline CDR1 is SNHLY and CDR2 FYNNEI. The CDR3 is CASIGQGRTGELFF. The sequenced part of the CDR3 DNA is TGTGCCAGCATAGGACAGGGGCGGACCGGGGAG.

On this clone: The missing CDR3 end, 3 residues past where the read stops, is filled in from the germline J gene. The V gene is TRBV5-1, the J gene TRBJ2-3; D is ambiguous. The length of the CDR3 is 11 residues. V was cut by 4 bases and J by 2 bases, with 2 bases left in between. From germline, CDR1 is SGHRS and CDR2 YFSETQ. The CDR3 sequence is CASSLTDTQYF. The sequenced part of the CDR3 DNA is TGCGCCAGCAGCCTCACAGATACG.

A word on this clone: The read finishes 3 residues shy of the CDR3 end, and the germline J gene is used to complete it. This sequence joins TRBV18 and TRBJ1-3; D gene unclear. The V end lost 0 bases, the J end lost 2 bases, and 8 bases lay between the germline ends. The CDR3 loop spans 15 amino acids. In germline, CDR1 is KGHSH, CDR2 LQKENI. The DNA read from the CDR3 is TGTGCCAGCTCACCACCGTTATTTACTGGAAACACC. Protein product: CASSPPLFTGNT. The whole CDR3 sequence reads CASSPPLFTGNTIYF.

Points on this clone: Read coverage stops 3 residues before the CDR3 terminus; the germline J gene supplies the remainder. The chain uses TRBV3-1 (or the pseudogene TRBV3-2) and TRBJ2-7; TRBD2 might be the D (6 bases). Germline V gene data show CDR1 as LGHDT and CDR2 as YNNKEL (reference sequence). The V end was cut by 5 bases, the J end by 3 bases, with 14 bases between. This CDR3 is 14 amino acids long. The sequenced CDR3 bases are TGTGCCAGCAGCGCGGGAACAGAGGGCTACGAG. As protein: CASSAGTEGYE. The entire CDR3 sequence reads CASSAGTEGYEQYF.

As regards this clone: The read is 3 residues too short to cover the CDR3 end, so that end is filled in from the germline J gene. The rearrangement links TRBV10-3 to TRBJ2-5; 8 nucleotides match TRBD2. The CDR3 has 14 residues. V gave up 3 bases and J gave up 5 bases; unmatched junction bases: 5. The germline V gene has CDR1 ENHRY and CDR2 SYGVKD. The CDR3 here is CAISDTGGGETQYF. CDR3 DNA, as far as it was read: TGTGCCATCAGTGACACGGGGGGGGGCGAGACC.

On this clone: Read coverage stops 3 residues before the CDR3 terminus; the germline J gene supplies the remainder. The chain links TRBV5-1 to TRBJ2-7; 7 bases match TRBD2. Germline CDR1 SGHRS, CDR2 YFSETQ. The V segment lost 4 bases and the J segment 3 bases; nucleotides outside the gene matches: 10. The CDR3 runs to 15 residues. The CDR3 sequence is CASSPGRAGHYEQYF. Partial CDR3 DNA: TGCGCCAGCAGCCCGGGTCGAGCGGGGCACTACGAG.

Points on this clone: The read gets to within 3 residues of the CDR3 end, and the germline J gene fills in the rest. The chain is built from TRBV18 and TRBJ2-2; no reliable D call. The CDR3 runs to 13 residues. The germline V gene encodes CDR1 KGHSH and CDR2 LQKENI. The CDR3 spells CASSPGASEKLFF. The CDR3 bases that were read are TGTGCCAGCTCACCCGGTGCATCTGAAAAG.

With regard to this clone: From the germline J gene comes the end of the CDR3, since the read stops 3 residues before it. This rearrangement joins TRBV6-1 to TRBJ2-5; TRBD1 matches 7 bases. J was trimmed by 5 bases and V by 1 base; bases with no gene match: 7. The germline V gene encodes CDR1 MNHNS and CDR2 SASEGT. The CDR3 loop spans 15 amino acids. CDR3 bases read: TGTGCCAGCAGTGAAGGGCAGGGGGATGTGGAGACC. This sequence encodes CASSEGQGDVET. The complete CDR3 reads CASSEGQGDVETQYF.

With respect to this clone: The read ends 3 residues early relative to the CDR3; the germline J gene fills the gap. The chain combines TRBV7-2 with TRBJ1-4; no clear D. CDR1 and CDR2 (germline): SGHTA, FQGNSA. This CDR3 region has 12 residues. The sequenced part of the CDR3 DNA is TGTGCCAGCAGCTTAACAGCGGACGAA. Its protein product is CASSLTADE. The whole CDR3 sequence is CASSLTADELFF.

A note on this clone: The read stops 3 residues short of the end of the CDR3; the missing end is completed from the germline J gene. V usage is TRBV7-9 and J usage is TRBJ2-3, with D maybe TRBD1 (6 bases). The CDR3 contains 15 residues. CDR1 and CDR2 (germline): SEHNR, FQNEAQ (reference sequence). The CDR3 here is CASSGGMWGQETQYF. The covered CDR3 bases are TGTGCCAGCAGCGGAGGCATGTGGGGGCAAGAGACG.

About this clone: The sequenced fragment ends 3 residues before the CDR3 boundary, so the rest is inferred from the germline J gene. The rearrangement joins TRBV19 to TRBJ1-2; possible D gene TRBD1, 6 bases. This CDR3 has 12 amino acids. Germline V lookup: CDR1 LNHDA, CDR2 SQIVND (reference sequence). CDR3 in amino acids: CATRQAGGGYTF. The CDR3 bases that were read are TGTGCCACCCGACAGGCGGGCGGGGGC.

As to this clone: Sequencing ends 3 residues short of the CDR3 end; the germline J gene provides the rest. The rearrangement uses TRBV4-2 and TRBJ2-6; the match to TRBD2 covers 10 bases. Germline-derived CDR1 and CDR2 are LGHNA and YNFKEQ. This CDR3 region has 19 residues. Trimming cost V 0 bases and J 2 bases; bases outside gene matches: 7. CDR3 DNA, as far as it was read: TGTGCCAGCAGCCAAGATACAGCGGGGGGGCTCCCTGGGGCCAACGTC. This encodes CASSQDTAGGLPGANV. The CDR3 in its entirety is CASSQDTAGGLPGANVLTF.

A note on this clone: The CDR3 end lies 3 residues beyond the end of the read and is filled in from the germline J gene. The chain couples TRBV19 to TRBJ1-5; 9 nucleotides agree with TRBD1. Unmatched junction bases numbered 11, after V lost 5 bases and J lost 0 bases. CDR1 LNHDA and CDR2 SQIVND come from the germline V gene (reference sequence). CDR3 length: 18 amino acids. CDR3 protein: CASSYGQGTLYSNQPQHF. CDR3 bases read: TGTGCCAGTAGTTACGGACAGGGGACGCTTTATAGCAATCAGCCC.

A word on this clone: The read finishes 3 residues shy of the CDR3 end, and the germline J gene is used to complete it. The genes are TRBV18 and TRBJ1-1; no clear D. From germline, CDR1 is KGHSH and CDR2 LQKENI. V gave up 4 bases and J gave up 1 base, with 10 bases separating them. The CDR3 extends over 14 amino acids. Incomplete CDR3 DNA: TGTGCCAGCTCACTTACAGACCCGAACACTGAA. It encodes CASSLTDPNTE. The CDR3, in full, reads CASSLTDPNTEAFF. Complete variable domain (other parts from reference TRBV18 and TRBJ1-1): NAGVMQNPRHLVRRRGQEARLRCSPMKGHSHVYWYRQLPEEGLKFMVYLQKENIIDESGMPKERFSAEFPKEGPSILRIQQVVRGDSAAYFCASSLTDPNTEAFFGQGTRLTVV.